This TCR beta chain comes out of a study of blood T cells in healthy people across ages. Study-level findings and limits: Because sorting was not performed, PBMCs prevented conclusive naive versus antigen-experienced comparison.

This CDR3 is built from 16 residues. CDR1 is MGHRA, CDR2 YSYEKL, per germline. Trimming removed 0 bases from V and 1 base from J, with 12 bases in between. The authors isolated at least 6.5 million PBMCs per sample. About this clonotype: Its antigen is not known.

A second PCR of about 7 to 11 cycles used a sample-barcoded 5' primer and a J-beta primer mix. Each cDNA molecule was tagged by a template-switch adaptor that had 12 random nucleotides. TCRdb re-analysed the 5' RACE reads in MiXCR, keeping a single row per CDR3 protein. The table has 1.5 million to 2 million distinct CDR3 sequences, about two fifths seen once. J is TRBJ1-1 and V is TRBV4-1; D is unresolved. Input material: blood. This TCR came from a human donor in good health. Here the CDR3 reads CASSQDPPQTNTEAFF. The CDR3 nucleotides read TGCGCCAGCAGCCAAGATCCCCCACAGACGAACACTGAAGCTTTCTTT.